This TCR beta chain was recovered during a study of cytomegalovirus exposure and HLA in healthy donors. Across the study: Across some 400 genotyped donors, about 81% landed in the Caucasian-associated ancestry cluster. Study observations and caveats: More than 15,000 TCR beta sequences were associated with HLA alleles at 0.05 false discovery rate in a later analysis. The authors listed around 150 TCR beta chains as cytomegalovirus-associated.

Germline V gene sequence: CDR1 LNHNV, CDR2 YYDKDF (reference sequence). The ends were cut back, 1 base at V and 1 base at J, with 7 bases in the middle. This CDR3 spans 14 amino acids. To note about this clone: No antigen is known for it.

The PCR was carried out with 60 Vbeta primers and 13 Jbeta primers. The authors' processing: The count from a later analysis was tens of millions of unique TCR beta chains, some 12 million of them shared. Repertoires were generated with immunoSEQ multiplex PCR, while TCRdb's copy carries only in-frame clones and drops some. V, J and clone size are taken as reported in that table, and D and trimming were inferred from the DNA itself. The data hold 100,000 to 150,000 clones, with more than 8% observed a single time. The chain employs TRBV15 and TRBJ2-5; D remains unclear. This clonotype originated in a middle-aged man in good health and CMV-seronegative. Sequencing used PBMCs. In DNA form, the CDR3 reads TGTGCCACCAGCAGAGGACTTATCCAAGAGACCCAGTACTTC. Protein: CATSRGLIQETQYF.